This entry features one TCR beta chain sequence. At the DNA level, this CDR3 is encoded by other sequences in the same sample as well. Germline V gives CDR1 KGHSH, CDR2 LQKENI. V was trimmed by 0 bases and J by 4 bases, leaving 9 bases between them. The CDR3 is 15 residues long. The sample originates from a study of cytomegalovirus exposure and HLA in healthy donors. The study ran its PCR with 60 Vbeta and 13 Jbeta primers. Measured with immunoSEQ multiplex PCR; TCRdb has only the in-frame clones, and not every one. The sample has 85,000 to 110,000 clones; about 71% are singletons. The TCR was taken from a woman between 45 and 65 years old in good health and CMV-seronegative. Sequencing was carried out using PBMCs. The chain uses TRBV18 and TRBJ1-4; TRBD1 might be the D (5 bases). The CDR3 spells CASSPPGQGNEKLFF. The CDR3 DNA reads TGTGCCAGCTCACCACCGGGGCAGGGTAATGAAAAACTGTTTTTT.